These 19 T cell receptor beta chains originate from one sample sequenced in a study of shared clonotypes between healthy human individuals. Assay used: immunoSEQ multiplex PCR; TCRdb lists only in-frame clones, some missing. The sample has more than 2,000,000 clones, approximately 95% seen once; the top ten hold under 0.45%. What was sequenced was naive CD4+ T cells from PBMCs. Subset of the sample: CD45RA+ positively selected. The receptor source for this set is a man aged 18 to 29 in good health. Some clones in this sample may be carry-over from other donors' samples.

V and J are TRBV6-6 and TRBJ2-3, with D possibly TRBD1 on 6 matching bases. Trimming took off 5 bases at V and 9 bases at J, with 18 bases between the two ends. CDR1 MNHNY and CDR2 SVGAGI come from the germline V gene (reference sequence). CDR3 length: 14 residues. The CDR3 loop is CASSGDTSQRTQYF. The CDR3 nucleotides are TGTGCCAGCAGTGGGGACACCTCGCAGCGCACGCAGTATTTT.

The gene calls are TRBV14 and TRBJ2-3, with D perhaps matching TRBD2 (6 bases). There are 13 residues in the CDR3. V was clipped by 4 bases and J by 14 bases, with 19 bases between them. Germline V lookup: CDR1 SGHDN, CDR2 FVKESK. DNA of the CDR3: TGTGCCAGCAGCCCAACCCGGGACTCACGGTTGTATTTT. This gives the protein CASSPTRDSRLYF.

This chain links TRBV19 with TRBJ2-4; 12 bases are shared with TRBD1. After removal of 1 base from V and 8 bases from J, the junction contained 9 bases not matched to a gene. The CDR3 consists of 17 residues. Germline V gives CDR1 LNHDA, CDR2 SQIVND (reference sequence). CDR3 nucleotide sequence: TGTGCCAGTAGTATAGGTCACCGGGACAGGGGGCTTGACATTCAGTACTTC. The encoded protein is CASSIGHRDRGLDIQYF. Full variable domain (missing parts from reference TRBV19 and TRBJ2-4): DGGITQSPKYLFRKEGQNVTLSCEQNLNHDAMYWYRQDPGQGLRLIYYSQIVNDFQKGDIAEGYSVSREKKESFPLTVTSAQKNPTAFYLCASSIGHRDRGLDIQYFGAGTRLSVL.

The table lists this clone with a count of one. The chain is built from TRBV10-3 and TRBJ2-7; 7 nucleotides agree with TRBD1. V lost 6 bases and J lost 0; bases outside the gene matches: 11. This CDR3 has 16 residues. Germline loops: CDR1 ENHRY, CDR2 SYGVKD. This CDR3 is CAISSHRDSFSYEQYF. Here the CDR3 DNA reads TGTGCCATCAGCTCCCACCGGGACAGCTTCTCCTACGAGCAGTACTTC.

This rearrangement joins TRBV25-1 to TRBJ2-3; possible D gene TRBD2, 6 bases. Germline lookup yields CDR1 MGHDK and CDR2 SYGVNS. The CDR3 is 14 residues long. Trimming took off 4 bases at V and 6 bases at J, with 14 bases between the two ends. CDR3 DNA: TGTGCCAGCAGTGCCACGACTAGTTCGGATACGCAGTATTTT. Protein product: CASSATTSSDTQYF.

The CDR3 nucleotides are TGTGCCAGCAGTGACAGGGCCGCTGAAGCTTTCTTT. Translation gives CASSDRAAEAFF. This chain links TRBV6-1 with TRBJ1-1, with a possible D match to TRBD1 (5 bases). Germline CDR1 reads MNHNS; CDR2 reads SASEGT. The CDR3 totals 12 residues. The V end was cut by 3 bases, the J end by 6 bases, with 8 bases between.

This rearrangement joins TRBV10-3 to TRBJ2-5; no reliable D call. The germline V gene encodes CDR1 ENHRY and CDR2 SYGVKD. The CDR3 consists of 11 residues. The germline V and J ends were trimmed by 5 bases and 5 bases, with 6 bases remaining between them. The DNA for the CDR3 is TGTGCCATCAGTAACGGGGAGACCCAGTACTTC. Protein product: CAISNGETQYF.

V gene TRBV19 combines with J gene TRBJ1-5; D unclear. The CDR3 covers 18 residues. V shed 5 bases and J shed 1 base, with 21 bases lying between them. Germline V gives CDR1 LNHDA, CDR2 SQIVND (reference sequence). The CDR3 protein is CASSDPSGLKFSNQPQHF. In DNA, the CDR3 is TGTGCCAGTAGTGACCCCTCCGGACTGAAATTCAGCAATCAGCCCCAGCATTTT.

The chain combines TRBV9 with TRBJ2-5, with no clear D. V gave up 0 bases and J gave up 9 bases, with 12 bases separating them. There are 13 residues in the CDR3. The V gene's germline CDR1 is SGDLS and CDR2 YYNGEE. The CDR3 coding sequence is TGTGCCAGCAGCGTAGGGACCTCGACGGCCCAGTACTTC. It encodes CASSVGTSTAQYF.

The rearrangement links TRBV2 to TRBJ2-7; no clear D gene. The germline CDR1 and CDR2 sequences are SNHLY and FYNNEI. The CDR3 sequence is 12 residues long. Trimming removed 7 bases at V and 5 bases at J, with 12 bases between. The CDR3 protein is CASIMGIDEQYF. The CDR3 nucleotides read TGTGCCAGCATAATGGGAATCGACGAGCAGTACTTC.

This sequence joins TRBV4-1 and TRBJ1-5; D possibly corresponds to TRBD1 (5 bases). Germline V gene data show CDR1 as MGHRA and CDR2 as YSYEKL. Between the trimmed V and J ends, which lost 1 base and 7 bases, there was a span of 14 bases. CDR3 length: 15 amino acids. DNA of the CDR3: TGCGCCAGCAGCCAAGCGATCAGGGAAGGACAGCCCCAGCATTTT. Translation: CASSQAIREGQPQHF.

The J gene is TRBJ2-5, the V gene TRBV7-3; no firm D call. CDR1 and CDR2 (germline): SGHTA, FQGTGA. V was cut by 0 bases and J by 3 bases, with 5 bases left in between. The CDR3 loop spans 13 amino acids. CDR3 protein: CASSLTLEETQYF. The CDR3 nucleotides read TGTGCCAGCAGCTTAACGTTAGAAGAGACCCAGTACTTC.

The genes are TRBV18 and TRBJ2-3; 9 nucleotides line up with TRBD2. V shed 2 bases and J 6 bases; nucleotides not matched to a gene: 9. CDR3 length: 16 amino acids. CDR1 is KGHSH, CDR2 LQKENI, per germline. The CDR3 bases are TGTGCCAGCTCACCATTTTCGGCGGGAGGGTCTGATACGCAGTATTTT. The encoded protein is CASSPFSAGGSDTQYF.

Details on this clone: At one end, the junction sequence differs from germline, possibly due to a read error. At the DNA level, this CDR3 is encoded by other sequences in the same sample as well. The rearrangement joins TRBV5-1 to TRBJ2-5; perhaps TRBD2 as D (5 bases). Germline loops: CDR1 SGHRS, CDR2 YFSETQ. The CDR3 is made up of 15 amino acids. This CDR3 is CASSLGTALIETQYF. CDR3 bases: TGCGCCAGCAGCTTGGGGACTGCCCTCATAGAGACCCAATACTTC.

This clone occurred once. The CDR3 sequence: CASSLGLGRTNYGYTF. CDR3 in DNA: TGTGCCAGCAGCTTGGGGTTGGGCAGGACCAACTATGGCTACACCTTC. The chain carries TRBV5-6 and TRBJ1-2; the D is unclear. Germline CDR1 is SGHDT and CDR2 is YYEEEE. V shed 0 bases and J shed 2 bases, with 14 bases lying between them. The CDR3 totals 16 residues.

This chain joins TRBV7-3 and TRBJ2-3; TRBD2 agrees at 7 bases. The V and J ends lost 4 bases and 7 bases, in that order; junction bases with no gene match: 8. The CDR3 is 14 amino acids. The germline V gene has CDR1 SGHTA and CDR2 FQGTGA. The CDR3 loop is CASSSKGGANTQYF. Written as DNA, the CDR3 is TGTGCCAGCAGCTCCAAGGGAGGGGCAAATACGCAGTATTTT.

The chain combines TRBV5-4 with TRBJ2-6, with D unresolved. Trimming stripped 2 bases from V and 1 base from J, with 1 base between. CDR1 and CDR2 (germline): SGHNT, YYREEE (reference sequence). The CDR3 sequence is 13 residues long. The CDR3 coding sequence is TGTGCCAGCAGCTTTTCTGGGGCCAACGTCCTGACTTTC. Translated: CASSFSGANVLTF.

The chain carries TRBV27 and TRBJ2-7; no clear D gene. Germline CDR1 is MNHEY and CDR2 is SMNVEV (reference sequence). The CDR3 sequence is 14 residues long. Trimming took 7 bases from V and 2 from J, leaving 15 bases between them. The CDR3 DNA follows: TGTGCCAGCAATCGGGCAGGAGACACCTACGAGCAGTACTTC. It specifies CASNRAGDTYEQYF.

This sequence joins TRBV9 and TRBJ1-1, with a possible D match to TRBD1 (5 bases). Germline V gene lookup returns CDR1 SGDLS and CDR2 YYNGEE. The CDR3 is made up of 15 amino acids. V was shortened by 4 bases and J by 0 bases, with 13 bases between the two germline ends. CDR3 bases: TGTGCCAGCAGCCCCGGGGGGGTGTTGAACACTGAAGCTTTCTTT. Its translation: CASSPGGVLNTEAFF.